The entry that follows covers one TCR beta chain sequence. The specificity of this receptor is unknown. No per-base quality is available; no much larger clone lies one base away. TCRbeta CDR3 regions were amplified from genomic DNA by means of the immunoSEQ Assay, a bias-controlled multiplex PCR. The authors' analysis ran thus. The number of nucleated cells in each sample was estimated from the amplification of reference gene primers within the assay. To quantify the absolute abundance of each unique TCRbeta CDR3 rearrangement, sequence reads were collapsed and filtered. For each sample, productive Simpson clonality was calculated as the square root of Simpson's diversity index over productive rearrangements. TCRdb's version of the immuneACCESS table is confined to in-frame rearrangements and falls short of the full clone set. An unresolved V gene accounts for under half of the shortfall where checked; the remainder is of unknown origin. The V and J calls and clone size come from that table; D and trimming were worked out from the DNA. Present in this sample are about 230,000 clones, over 80% of which were seen just once. Clones ranked in the top ten supply approximately 2.6% of the sample.

This sample stems from a study of blood T cell repertoires in COVID-19 (dated by TCRdb to 2020 to 2021). Broadly, across the study: The collaborator samples originated in the United States, Italy and Spain and spanned the acute and convalescent phases of COVID-19. Deeply sampled blood TCRbeta repertoires from subjects exposed to, actively infected with, or recovered from COVID-19 were included in the dataset. Where available, HLA class I and class II types were obtained from metadata supplied by the sample provider rather than from assay-based typing. The material from the prospective study consisted of cDNA or gDNA derived from T cells, B-cell-depleted T cells, or PBMCs. A freely available public database, intended as a resource for researchers studying the immune response to SARS-CoV-2, is where the repertoires were released. The samples were drawn from the first 160 participants of the ongoing ImmuneRACE study and from 950 to 1,500 subjects provided by 6 global collaborators. A de-identified subject ID, COVID-19 status, age in years and sex were almost always included in the sample metadata.

Each collaborating institution followed its own protocols to collect whole blood in K2EDTA tubes. For TCRbeta analysis, collaborators shipped samples as frozen whole blood, isolated PBMCs, or DNA extracted from either of those sample types. The paper as a whole reports these results and caveats: Clinical and demographic metadata were provided uncurated, with the amount varying by source and participant.

A distance of 12 bases separates the germline ends of V and J, which lose 0 bases and 3 bases respectively. Inclusive of the bounding cysteine and phenylalanine, the CDR3 is 15 residues long. The read is trimmed to its CDR3 DNA, 45 bases read in frame from base 1. The germline V gene sets CDR1 to SGHRS and CDR2 to YFSETQ. Specimen: peripheral blood. The sequence is built from TRBV5-1 and TRBJ1-1; 5 matching bases give a weak D call of TRBD1. The TCR originated in a woman aged 65 to 85 with active or convalescent COVID-19. The sequenced DNA is TGCGCCAGCAGCTTGGTGGGGGGAGTGGACACTGAAGCTTTCTTT. Protein translation: CASSLVGGVDTEAFF.